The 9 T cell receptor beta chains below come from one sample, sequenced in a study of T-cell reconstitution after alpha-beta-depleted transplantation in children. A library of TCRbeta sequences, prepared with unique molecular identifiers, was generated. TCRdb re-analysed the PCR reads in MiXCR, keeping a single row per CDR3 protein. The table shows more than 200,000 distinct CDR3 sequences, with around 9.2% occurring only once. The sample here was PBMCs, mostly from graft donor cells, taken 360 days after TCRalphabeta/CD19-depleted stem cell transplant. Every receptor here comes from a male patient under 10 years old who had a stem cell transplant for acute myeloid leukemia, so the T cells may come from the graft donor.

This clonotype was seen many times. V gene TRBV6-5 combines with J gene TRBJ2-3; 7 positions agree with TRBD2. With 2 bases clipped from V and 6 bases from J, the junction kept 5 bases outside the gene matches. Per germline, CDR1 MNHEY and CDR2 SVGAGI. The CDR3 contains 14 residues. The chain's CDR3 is CASSYGAGRDTQYF. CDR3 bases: TGTGCCAGCAGTTACGGCGCCGGGAGGGATACGCAGTATTTT.

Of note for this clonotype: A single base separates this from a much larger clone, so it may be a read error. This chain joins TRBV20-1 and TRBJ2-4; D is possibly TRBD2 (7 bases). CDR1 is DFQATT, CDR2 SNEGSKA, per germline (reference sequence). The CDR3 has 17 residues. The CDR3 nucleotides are TGCTGTGCTAGGGGAGGGGGGGCCCACCTAGCCAAAAACATTCAGTACTTC. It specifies CCARGGGAHLAKNIQYF.

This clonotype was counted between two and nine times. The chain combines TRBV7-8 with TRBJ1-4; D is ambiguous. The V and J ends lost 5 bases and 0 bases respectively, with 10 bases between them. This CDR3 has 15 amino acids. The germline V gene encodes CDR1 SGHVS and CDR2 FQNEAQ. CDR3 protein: CASSLGLATNEKLFF. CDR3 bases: TGTGCCAGCAGCCTCGGTTTAGCAACTAATGAAAAACTGTTTTTT.

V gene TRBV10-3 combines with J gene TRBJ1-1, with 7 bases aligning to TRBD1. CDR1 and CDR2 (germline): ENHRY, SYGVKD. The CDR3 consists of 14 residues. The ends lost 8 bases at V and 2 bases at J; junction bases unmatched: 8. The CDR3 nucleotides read TGTGCCATCGGCCCAGGGGGGGCAAACACTGAAGCTTTCTTT. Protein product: CAIGPGGANTEAFF.

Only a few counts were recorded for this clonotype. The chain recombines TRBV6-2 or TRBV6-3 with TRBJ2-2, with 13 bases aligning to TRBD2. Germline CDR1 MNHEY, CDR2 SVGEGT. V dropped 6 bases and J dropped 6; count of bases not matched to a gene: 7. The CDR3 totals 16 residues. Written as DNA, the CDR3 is TGTGCCAGCAGCCGCACTAGCGGGGGGGCCTCCGGGGAGCTGTTTTTT. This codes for CASSRTSGGASGELFF.

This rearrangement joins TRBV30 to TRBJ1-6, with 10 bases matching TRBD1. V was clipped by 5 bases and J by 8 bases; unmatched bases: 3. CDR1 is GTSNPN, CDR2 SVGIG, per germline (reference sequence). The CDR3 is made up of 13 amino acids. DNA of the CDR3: TGTGCCTGGTCCGGGACAGGGGATTCACCCCTCCACTTT. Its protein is CAWSGTGDSPLHF.

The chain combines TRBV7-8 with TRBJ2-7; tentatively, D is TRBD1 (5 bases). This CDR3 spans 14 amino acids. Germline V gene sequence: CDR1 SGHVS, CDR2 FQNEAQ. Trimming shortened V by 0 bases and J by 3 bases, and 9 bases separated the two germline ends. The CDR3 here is CASSLALGHYEQYF. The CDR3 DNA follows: TGTGCCAGCAGCTTAGCTCTGGGGCACTACGAGCAGTACTTC.

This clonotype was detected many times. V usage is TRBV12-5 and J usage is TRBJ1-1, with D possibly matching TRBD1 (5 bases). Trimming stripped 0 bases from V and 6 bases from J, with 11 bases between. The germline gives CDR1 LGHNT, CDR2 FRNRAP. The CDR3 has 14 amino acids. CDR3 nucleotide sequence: TGTGCTAGTGGTTTGGTACCCAGGGACGCTGAAGCTTTCTTT. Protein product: CASGLVPRDAEAFF.

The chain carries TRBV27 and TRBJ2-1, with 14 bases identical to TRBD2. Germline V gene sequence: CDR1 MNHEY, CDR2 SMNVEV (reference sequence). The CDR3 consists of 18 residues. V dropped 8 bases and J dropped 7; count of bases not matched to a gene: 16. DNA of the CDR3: TGTGCCAGCCGCCCCGGGACTAGCGGGAGTGGGAGGGGAAATGAGCAGTTCTTC. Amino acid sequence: CASRPGTSGSGRGNEQFF.